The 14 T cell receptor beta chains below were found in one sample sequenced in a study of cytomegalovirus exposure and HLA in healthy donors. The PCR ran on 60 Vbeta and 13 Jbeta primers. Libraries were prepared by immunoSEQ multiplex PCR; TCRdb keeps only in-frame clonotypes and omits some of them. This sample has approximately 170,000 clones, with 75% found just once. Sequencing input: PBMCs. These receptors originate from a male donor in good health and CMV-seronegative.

CDR3 nucleotide sequence: TGTGCCAGCAGCTTAGAAGCGGGAGGCTCTGGGGGGACCCAGTACTTC. It encodes CASSLEAGGSGGTQYF. The chain is built from TRBV7-2 and TRBJ2-5, with 9 nucleotides matching TRBD2. The CDR3 has 16 residues. Looked up from germline, CDR1 is SGHTA and CDR2 is FQGNSA. Trimming took 1 base from V and 7 from J; bases not matched to a gene: 10.

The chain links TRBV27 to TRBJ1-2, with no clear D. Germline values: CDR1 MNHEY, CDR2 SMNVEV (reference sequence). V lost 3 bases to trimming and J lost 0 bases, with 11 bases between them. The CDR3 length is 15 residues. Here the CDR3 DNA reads TGTGCCAGCAGTTTCGAGGCCAAAGCTAACTATGGCTACACCTTC. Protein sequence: CASSFEAKANYGYTF.

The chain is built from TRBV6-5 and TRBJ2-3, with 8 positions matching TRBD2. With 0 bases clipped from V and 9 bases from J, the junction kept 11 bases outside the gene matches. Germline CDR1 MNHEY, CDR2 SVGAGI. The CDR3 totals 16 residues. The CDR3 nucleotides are TGTGCCAGCAGTTACTCGAATGGTCTGGCGGGGGGAACGCAGTATTTT. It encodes CASSYSNGLAGGTQYF.

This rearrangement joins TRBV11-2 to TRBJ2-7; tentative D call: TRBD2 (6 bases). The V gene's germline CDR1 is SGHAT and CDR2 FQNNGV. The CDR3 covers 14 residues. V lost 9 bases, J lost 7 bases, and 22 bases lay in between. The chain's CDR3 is CASTQLAGTGEQYF. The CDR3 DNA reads TGTGCCAGTACGCAGCTGGCCGGGACTGGGGAGCAGTACTTC.

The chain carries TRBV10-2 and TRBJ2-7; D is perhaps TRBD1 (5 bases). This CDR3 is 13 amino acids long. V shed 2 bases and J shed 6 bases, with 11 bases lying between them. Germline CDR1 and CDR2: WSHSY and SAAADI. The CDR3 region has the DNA TGCGCCAGCAGTGAGCAGGGTCCAGGCGAGCAGTACTTC. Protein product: CASSEQGPGEQYF.

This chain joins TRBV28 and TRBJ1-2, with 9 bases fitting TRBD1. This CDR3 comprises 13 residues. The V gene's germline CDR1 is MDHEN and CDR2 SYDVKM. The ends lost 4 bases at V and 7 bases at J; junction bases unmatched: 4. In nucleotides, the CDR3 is TGTGCCAGCAGTTCACAGGGGGCCAGTGGCTACACCTTC. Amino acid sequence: CASSSQGASGYTF.

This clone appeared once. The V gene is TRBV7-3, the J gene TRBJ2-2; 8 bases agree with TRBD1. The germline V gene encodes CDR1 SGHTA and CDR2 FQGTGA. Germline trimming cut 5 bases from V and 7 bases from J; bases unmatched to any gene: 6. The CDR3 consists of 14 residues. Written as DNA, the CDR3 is TGTGCCAGCAGCACGGACAGGGCGGGCGGGGAGCTGTTTTTT. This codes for CASSTDRAGGELFF.

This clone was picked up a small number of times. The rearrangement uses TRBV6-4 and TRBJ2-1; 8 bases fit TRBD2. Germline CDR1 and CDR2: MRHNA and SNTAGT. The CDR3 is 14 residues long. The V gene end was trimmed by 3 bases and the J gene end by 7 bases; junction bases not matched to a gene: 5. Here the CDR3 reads CASSERIAGNEQFF. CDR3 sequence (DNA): TGTGCCAGCAGTGAACGAATAGCGGGAAATGAGCAGTTCTTC.

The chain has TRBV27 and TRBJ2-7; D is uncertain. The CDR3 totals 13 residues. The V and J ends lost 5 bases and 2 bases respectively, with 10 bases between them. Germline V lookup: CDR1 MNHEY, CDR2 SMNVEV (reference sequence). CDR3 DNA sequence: TGTGCCAGCAGTCCCCCTGGCACCTACGAGCAGTACTTC. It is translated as CASSPPGTYEQYF.

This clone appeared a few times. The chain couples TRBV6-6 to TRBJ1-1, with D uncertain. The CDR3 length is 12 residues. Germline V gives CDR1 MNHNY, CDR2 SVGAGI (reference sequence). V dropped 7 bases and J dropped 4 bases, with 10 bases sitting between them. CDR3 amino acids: CASIGGGTEAFF. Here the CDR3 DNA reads TGTGCCAGCATCGGCGGTGGCACTGAAGCTTTCTTT.

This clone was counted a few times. CDR3 protein: CASSAGTVEGNTIYF. The DNA of the CDR3 is TGTGCCAGCAGTGCCGGGACAGTCGAGGGAAACACCATATATTTT. This chain links TRBV28 with TRBJ1-3, with TRBD1 matching over 7 bases. The length of the CDR3 is 15 residues. Germline V gene lookup returns CDR1 MDHEN and CDR2 SYDVKM. V lost 5 bases and J lost 4; bases outside the gene matches: 8.

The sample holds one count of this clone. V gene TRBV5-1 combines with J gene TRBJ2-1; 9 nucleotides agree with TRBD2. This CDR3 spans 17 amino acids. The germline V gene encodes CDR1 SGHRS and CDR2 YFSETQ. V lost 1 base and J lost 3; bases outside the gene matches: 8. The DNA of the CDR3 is TGCGCCAGCAGCTTGAGGGGGACTAGCAAAAGCTACAATGAGCAGTTCTTC. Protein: CASSLRGTSKSYNEQFF.

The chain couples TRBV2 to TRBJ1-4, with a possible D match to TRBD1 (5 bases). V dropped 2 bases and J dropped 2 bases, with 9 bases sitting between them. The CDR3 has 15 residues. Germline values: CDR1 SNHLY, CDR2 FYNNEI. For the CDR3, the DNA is TGTGCCAGCAGTGAAAGGGGCGGCACTAATGAAAAACTGTTTTTT. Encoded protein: CASSERGGTNEKLFF.

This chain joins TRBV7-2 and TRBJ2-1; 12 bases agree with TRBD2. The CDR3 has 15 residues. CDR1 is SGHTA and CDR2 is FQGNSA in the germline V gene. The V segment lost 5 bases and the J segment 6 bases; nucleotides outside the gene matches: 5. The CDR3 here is CASSPRLAGANEQFF. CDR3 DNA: TGTGCCAGCAGCCCTCGACTAGCGGGAGCCAATGAGCAGTTCTTC.